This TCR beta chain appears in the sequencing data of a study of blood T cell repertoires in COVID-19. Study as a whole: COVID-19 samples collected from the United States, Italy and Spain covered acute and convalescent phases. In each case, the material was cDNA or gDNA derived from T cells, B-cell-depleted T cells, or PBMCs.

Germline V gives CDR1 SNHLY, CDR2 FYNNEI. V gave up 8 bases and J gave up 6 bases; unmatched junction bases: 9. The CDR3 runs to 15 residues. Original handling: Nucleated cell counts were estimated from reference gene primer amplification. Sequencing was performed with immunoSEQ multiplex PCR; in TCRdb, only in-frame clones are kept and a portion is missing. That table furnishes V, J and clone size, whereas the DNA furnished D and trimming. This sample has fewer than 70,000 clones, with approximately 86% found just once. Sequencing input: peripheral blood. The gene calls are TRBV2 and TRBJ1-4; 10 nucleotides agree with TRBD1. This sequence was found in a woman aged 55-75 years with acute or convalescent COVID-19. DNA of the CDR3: TGTGCCAGCGCCGGAGGTGGGACAGGGGATGAAAAACTGTTTTTT. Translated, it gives CASAGGGTGDEKLFF.